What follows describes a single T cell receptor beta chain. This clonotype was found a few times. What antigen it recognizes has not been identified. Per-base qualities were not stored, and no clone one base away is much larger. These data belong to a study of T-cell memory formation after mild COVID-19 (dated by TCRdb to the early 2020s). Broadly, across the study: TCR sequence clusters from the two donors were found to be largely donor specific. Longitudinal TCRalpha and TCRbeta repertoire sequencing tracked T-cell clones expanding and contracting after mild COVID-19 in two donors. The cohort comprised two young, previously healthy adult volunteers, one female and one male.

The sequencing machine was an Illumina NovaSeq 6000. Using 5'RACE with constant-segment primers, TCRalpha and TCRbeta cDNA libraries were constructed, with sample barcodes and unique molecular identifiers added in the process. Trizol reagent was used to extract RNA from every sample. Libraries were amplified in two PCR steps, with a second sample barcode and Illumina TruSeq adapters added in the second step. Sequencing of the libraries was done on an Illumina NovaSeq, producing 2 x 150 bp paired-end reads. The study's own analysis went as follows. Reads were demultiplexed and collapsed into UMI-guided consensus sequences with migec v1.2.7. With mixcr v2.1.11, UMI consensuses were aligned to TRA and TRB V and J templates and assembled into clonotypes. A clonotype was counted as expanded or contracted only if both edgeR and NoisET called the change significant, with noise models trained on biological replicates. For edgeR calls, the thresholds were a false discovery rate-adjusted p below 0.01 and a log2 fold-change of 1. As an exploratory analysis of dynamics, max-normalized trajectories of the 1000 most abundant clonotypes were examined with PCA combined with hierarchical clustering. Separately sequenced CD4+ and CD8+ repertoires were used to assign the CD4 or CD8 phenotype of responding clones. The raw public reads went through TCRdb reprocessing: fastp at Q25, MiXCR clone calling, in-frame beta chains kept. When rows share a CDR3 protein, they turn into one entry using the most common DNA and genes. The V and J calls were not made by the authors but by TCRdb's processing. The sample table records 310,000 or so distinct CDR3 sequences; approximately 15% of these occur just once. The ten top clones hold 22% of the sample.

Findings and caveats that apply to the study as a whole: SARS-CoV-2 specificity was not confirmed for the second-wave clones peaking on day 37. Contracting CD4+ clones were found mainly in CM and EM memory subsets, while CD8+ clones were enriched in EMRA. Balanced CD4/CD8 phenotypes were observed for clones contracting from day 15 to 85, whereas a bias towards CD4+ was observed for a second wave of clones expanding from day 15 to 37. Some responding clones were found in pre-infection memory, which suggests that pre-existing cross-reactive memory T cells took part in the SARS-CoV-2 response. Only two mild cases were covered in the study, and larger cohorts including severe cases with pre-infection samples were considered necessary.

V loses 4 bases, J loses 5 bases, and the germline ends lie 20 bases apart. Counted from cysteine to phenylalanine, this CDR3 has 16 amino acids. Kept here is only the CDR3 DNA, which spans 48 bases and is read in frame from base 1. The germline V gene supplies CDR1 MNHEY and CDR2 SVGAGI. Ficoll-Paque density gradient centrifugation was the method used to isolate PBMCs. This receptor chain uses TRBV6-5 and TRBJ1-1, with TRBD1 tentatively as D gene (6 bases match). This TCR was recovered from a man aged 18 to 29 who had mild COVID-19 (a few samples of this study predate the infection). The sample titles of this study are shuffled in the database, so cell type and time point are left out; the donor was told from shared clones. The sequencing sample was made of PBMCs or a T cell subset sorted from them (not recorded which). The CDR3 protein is CASSFREGGAYTEAFF. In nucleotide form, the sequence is TGTGCCAGCAGTTTCCGCGAGGGGGGGGCGTATACTGAAGCTTTCTTT.